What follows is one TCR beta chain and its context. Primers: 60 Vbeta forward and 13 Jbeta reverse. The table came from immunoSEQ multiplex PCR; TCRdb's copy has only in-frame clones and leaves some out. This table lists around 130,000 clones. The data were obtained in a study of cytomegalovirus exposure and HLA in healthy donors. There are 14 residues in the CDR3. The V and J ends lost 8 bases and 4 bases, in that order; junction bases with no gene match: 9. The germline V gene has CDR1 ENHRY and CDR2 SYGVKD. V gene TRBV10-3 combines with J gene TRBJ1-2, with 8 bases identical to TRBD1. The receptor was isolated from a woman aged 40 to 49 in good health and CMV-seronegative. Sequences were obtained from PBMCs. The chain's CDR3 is CAISLGQGAYGYTF. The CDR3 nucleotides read TGTGCCATCTCACTTGGACAGGGTGCCTATGGCTACACCTTC.